A single sample gave rise to the 10 T cell receptor beta chains below, sequenced in a study of blood T cell repertoires in COVID-19. The assay was immunoSEQ multiplex PCR, and TCRdb's table has in-frame clones only and misses some. This table has some 260,000 clones, approximately 88% appearing once. The sample comprised peripheral blood. These receptors were taken from a woman aged 70 to 79 with COVID-19, enrolled during active disease.

The chain carries TRBV6-5 and TRBJ1-2; the match to TRBD1 covers 10 bases. CDR1 is MNHEY and CDR2 is SVGAGI in the germline V gene. This CDR3 has 14 amino acids. Germline trimming cut 6 bases from V and 1 base from J; bases unmatched to any gene: 2. DNA for the CDR3: TGTGCCAGCAGAGACAGGGGGCGTAACTATGGCTACACCTTC. Amino acid sequence: CASRDRGRNYGYTF.

This clone has just one count. The J gene is TRBJ2-1, the V gene TRBV27; D is uncertain. Germline lookup yields CDR1 MNHEY and CDR2 SMNVEV (reference sequence). This CDR3 is 18 amino acids long. Trimming cost V 3 bases and J 8 bases, with 26 bases left between them. CDR3 sequence (DNA): TGTGCCAGCAGTTTCGGATGGGTGCCCACTACCAGAGGAGATGAGCAGTTCTTC. Its protein is CASSFGWVPTTRGDEQFF.

CDR3 bases: TGTGCCAGCAGTTACCCGACAGGGGGCTTGGTGAACACTGAAGCTTTCTTT. Its protein is CASSYPTGGLVNTEAFF. This rearrangement joins TRBV6-2 or TRBV6-3 to TRBJ1-1, with 10 bases identical to TRBD1. CDR1 is MNHEY, CDR2 SVGEGT, per germline. Losses at the gene ends were 2 bases for V and 0 bases for J; bases not matched to a gene: 6. CDR3 length: 17 amino acids.

Notes on this clone: Different DNA sequences within this sample yield the same CDR3. The genes are TRBV11-3 and TRBJ2-7; the match to TRBD2 covers 8 bases. This CDR3 is 13 amino acids long. The germline gives CDR1 SGHNT, CDR2 YENEEA. The junction had 5 bases not matched to a gene; V was cut back by 3 bases and J by 7 bases. For the CDR3, the DNA is TGTGCCAGCAGCTTGGGGCTAGCGGGTGAGCAGTACTTC. Translating gives CASSLGLAGEQYF.

This chain joins TRBV19 and TRBJ2-1, with TRBD1 matching 8 bases. The junction had 9 bases not matched to a gene; V was cut back by 4 bases and J by 7 bases. Germline lookup yields CDR1 LNHDA and CDR2 SQIVND (reference sequence). This CDR3 is built from 15 residues. The CDR3, as DNA: TGTGCCAGTAGTACGACTTTGGACAGGGAGAATGAGCAGTTCTTC. Residues: CASSTTLDRENEQFF.

The V gene is TRBV6-5, the J gene TRBJ1-2; D unclear. Deletions cut 8 bases from V and 0 bases from J, with 10 bases between. This CDR3 spans 13 amino acids. Germline-derived CDR1 and CDR2 are MNHEY and SVGAGI. The CDR3 coding sequence is TGTGCCAGCGGGAGGAACTCTAACTATGGCTACACCTTC. It codes for CASGRNSNYGYTF.

This chain connects TRBV18 to TRBJ1-2; the match to TRBD1 covers 8 bases. V dropped 0 bases and J dropped 5; count of bases not matched to a gene: 5. This CDR3 is 15 amino acids long. The germline V gene has CDR1 KGHSH and CDR2 LQKENI. The CDR3 nucleotides are TGTGCCAGCTCACCACCGGAAACAGGGGGTTATGGCTACACCTTC. Its protein is CASSPPETGGYGYTF. Drawing the rest from reference TRBV18 and TRBJ1-2, the complete variable domain is NAGVMQNPRHLVRRRGQEARLRCSPMKGHSHVYWYRQLPEEGLKFMVYLQKENIIDESGMPKERFSAEFPKEGPSILRIQQVVRGDSAAYFCASSPPETGGYGYTFGSGTRLTVV.

Of note for this clone: Other DNA sequences from this sample encode an identical CDR3 as well. The V gene is TRBV4-3, the J gene TRBJ1-2, with 12 nucleotides matching TRBD1. V dropped 3 bases and J dropped 2; count of bases not matched to a gene: 1. CDR1 LGHNA and CDR2 YSLEER come from the germline V gene. This CDR3 is 15 amino acids long. The CDR3 reads CASSQGTGGNYGYTF. The CDR3 region has the DNA TGCGCCAGCAGCCAGGGGACAGGGGGCAACTATGGCTACACCTTC.

The chain couples TRBV20-1 to TRBJ1-2; D is perhaps TRBD1 (5 bases). The CDR3 covers 12 residues. Germline-derived CDR1 and CDR2 are DFQATT and SNEGSKA (reference sequence). Trimming left V 3 bases short and J 9 bases short, with 14 bases between. CDR3 residues: CSASSGGRSYTF. CDR3 nucleotides: TGCAGTGCTAGTTCGGGGGGTAGGAGCTACACCTTC.

The CDR3 reads CASSAKQGTFTDTQYF. CDR3 in DNA: TGTGCCAGCAGCGCTAAACAGGGGACCTTCACAGATACGCAGTATTTT. The V gene is TRBV9, the J gene TRBJ2-3; 7 bases agree with TRBD1. The ends lost 3 bases at V and 2 bases at J; junction bases unmatched: 9. There are 16 residues in the CDR3. Per germline, CDR1 SGDLS and CDR2 YYNGEE.